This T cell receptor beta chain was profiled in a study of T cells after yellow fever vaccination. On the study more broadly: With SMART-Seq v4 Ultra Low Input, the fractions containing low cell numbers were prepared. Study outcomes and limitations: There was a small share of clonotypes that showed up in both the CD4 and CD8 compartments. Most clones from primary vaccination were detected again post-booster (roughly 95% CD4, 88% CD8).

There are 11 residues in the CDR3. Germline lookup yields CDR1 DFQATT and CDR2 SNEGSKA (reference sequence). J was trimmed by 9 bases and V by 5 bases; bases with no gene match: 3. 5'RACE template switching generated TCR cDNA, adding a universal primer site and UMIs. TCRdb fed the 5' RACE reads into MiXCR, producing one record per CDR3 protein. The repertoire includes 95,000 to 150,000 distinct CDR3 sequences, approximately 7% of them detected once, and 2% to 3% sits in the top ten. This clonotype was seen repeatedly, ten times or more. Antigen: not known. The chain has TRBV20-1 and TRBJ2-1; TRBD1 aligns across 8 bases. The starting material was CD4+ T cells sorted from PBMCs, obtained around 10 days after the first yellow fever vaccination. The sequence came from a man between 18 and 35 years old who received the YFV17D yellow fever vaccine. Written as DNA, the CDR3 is TGCAGTGCTCAAACAGGGGGTGAGCAGTTCTTC. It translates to CSAQTGGEQFF.